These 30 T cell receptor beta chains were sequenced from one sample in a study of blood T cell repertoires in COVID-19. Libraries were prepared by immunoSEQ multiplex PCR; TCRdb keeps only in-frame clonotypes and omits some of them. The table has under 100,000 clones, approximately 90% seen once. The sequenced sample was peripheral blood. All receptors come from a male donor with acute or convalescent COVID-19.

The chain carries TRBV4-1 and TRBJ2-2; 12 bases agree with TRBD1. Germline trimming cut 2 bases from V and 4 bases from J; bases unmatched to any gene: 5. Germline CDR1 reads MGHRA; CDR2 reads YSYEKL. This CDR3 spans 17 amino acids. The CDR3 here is CASSQRGQGASTGELFF. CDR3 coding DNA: TGCGCCAGCAGCCAAAGGGGACAGGGGGCTTCCACCGGGGAGCTGTTTTTT.

The CDR3 DNA follows: TGTGCCAGCAGCTTGGCACTAGGAGCCGGGGAGCTGTTTTTT. Translation gives CASSLALGAGELFF. The chain joins TRBV5-4 to TRBJ2-2; TRBD2 might be the D (5 bases). CDR1 is SGHNT and CDR2 is YYREEE in the germline V gene (reference sequence). CDR3 size: 14 residues. Trimming removed 0 bases from V and 6 bases from J, with 9 bases in between.

DNA of the CDR3: TGTGCCAGCTCACCCCCGGGAGGGTCACCCCTCCACTTT. Translated, it gives CASSPPGGSPLHF. The chain has TRBV18 and TRBJ1-6; D unresolved. CDR1 and CDR2 from the germline V gene are KGHSH and LQKENI. The CDR3 spans 13 residues. The germline V and J ends were trimmed by 3 bases and 10 bases, with 10 bases remaining between them.

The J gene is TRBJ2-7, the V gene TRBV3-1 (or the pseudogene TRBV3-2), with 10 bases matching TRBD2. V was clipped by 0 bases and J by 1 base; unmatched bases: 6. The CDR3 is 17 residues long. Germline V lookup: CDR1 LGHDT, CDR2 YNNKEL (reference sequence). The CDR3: CASSQDKRGGSSYEQYF. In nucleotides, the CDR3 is TGTGCCAGCAGCCAAGACAAGCGGGGGGGATCTTCCTACGAGCAGTACTTC.

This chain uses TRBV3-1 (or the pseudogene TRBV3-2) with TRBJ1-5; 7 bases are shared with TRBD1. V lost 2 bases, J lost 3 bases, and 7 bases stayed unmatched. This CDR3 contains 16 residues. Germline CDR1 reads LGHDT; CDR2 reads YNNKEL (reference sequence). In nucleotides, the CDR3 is TGTGCCAGCAGCCAACGAGGGGACAGCCTCAATCAGCCCCAGCATTTT. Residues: CASSQRGDSLNQPQHF.

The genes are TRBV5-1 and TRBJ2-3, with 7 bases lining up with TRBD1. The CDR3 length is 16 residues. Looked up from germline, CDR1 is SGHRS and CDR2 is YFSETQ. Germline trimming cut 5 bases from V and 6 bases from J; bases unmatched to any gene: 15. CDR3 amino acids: CASRIQGSSGLDTQYF. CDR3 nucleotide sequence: TGCGCCAGCAGGATACAGGGGTCTTCGGGCTTGGATACGCAGTATTTT.

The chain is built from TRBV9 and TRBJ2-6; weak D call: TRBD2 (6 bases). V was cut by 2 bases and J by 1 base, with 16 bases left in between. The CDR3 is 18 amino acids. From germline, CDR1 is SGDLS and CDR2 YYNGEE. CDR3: CASSVAGTGPSGANVLTF. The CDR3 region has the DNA TGTGCCAGCAGCGTGGCCGGGACTGGCCCATCTGGGGCCAACGTCCTGACTTTC. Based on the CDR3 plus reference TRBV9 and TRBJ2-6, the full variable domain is DSGVTQTPKHLITATGQRVTLRCSPRSGDLSVYWYQQSLDQGLQFLIQYYNGEERAKGNILERFSAQQFPDLHSELNLSSLELGDSALYFCASSVAGTGPSGANVLTFGAGSRLTVL.

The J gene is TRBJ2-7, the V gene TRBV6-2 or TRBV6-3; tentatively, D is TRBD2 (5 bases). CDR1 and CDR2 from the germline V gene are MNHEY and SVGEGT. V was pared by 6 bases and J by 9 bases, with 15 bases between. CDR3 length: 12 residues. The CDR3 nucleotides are TGTGCCAGCAGCCAGGACTCGCACGTGCAGTACTTC. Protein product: CASSQDSHVQYF.

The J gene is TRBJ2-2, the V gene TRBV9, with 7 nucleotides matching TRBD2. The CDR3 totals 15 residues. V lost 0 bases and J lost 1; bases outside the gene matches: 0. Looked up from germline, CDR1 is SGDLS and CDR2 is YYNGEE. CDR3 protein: CASSVAGGNTGELFF. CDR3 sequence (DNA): TGTGCCAGCAGCGTAGCGGGGGGGAACACCGGGGAGCTGTTTTTT.

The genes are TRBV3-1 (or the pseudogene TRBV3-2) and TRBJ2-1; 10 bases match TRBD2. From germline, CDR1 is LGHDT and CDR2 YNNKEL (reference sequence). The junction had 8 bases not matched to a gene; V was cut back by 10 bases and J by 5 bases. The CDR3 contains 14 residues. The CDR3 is CATQGGLANNEQFF. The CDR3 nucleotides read TGTGCCACTCAGGGGGGACTAGCGAACAATGAGCAGTTCTTC.

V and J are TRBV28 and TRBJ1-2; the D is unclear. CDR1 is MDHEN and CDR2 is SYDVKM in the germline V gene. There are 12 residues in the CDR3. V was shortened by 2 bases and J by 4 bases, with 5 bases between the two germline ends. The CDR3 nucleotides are TGTGCCAGCAGTTTAAATATCTATGGCTACACCTTC. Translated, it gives CASSLNIYGYTF.

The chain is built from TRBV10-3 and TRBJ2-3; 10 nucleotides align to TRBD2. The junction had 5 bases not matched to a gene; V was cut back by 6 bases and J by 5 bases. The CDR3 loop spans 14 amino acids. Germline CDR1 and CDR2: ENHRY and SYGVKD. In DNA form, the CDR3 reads TGTGCCATCAGGTCTAGCGGGGGTGAAGATACGCAGTATTTT. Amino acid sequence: CAIRSSGGEDTQYF.

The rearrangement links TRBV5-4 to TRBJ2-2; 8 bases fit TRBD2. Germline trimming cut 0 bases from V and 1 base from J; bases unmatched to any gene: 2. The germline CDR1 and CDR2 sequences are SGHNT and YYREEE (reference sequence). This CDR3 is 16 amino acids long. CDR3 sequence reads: CASSLVRGVNTGELFF. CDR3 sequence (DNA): TGTGCCAGCAGCTTGGTGCGGGGGGTGAACACCGGGGAGCTGTTTTTT. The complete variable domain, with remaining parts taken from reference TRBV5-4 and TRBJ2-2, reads ETGVTQSPTHLIKTRGQQVTLRCSSQSGHNTVSWYQQALGQGPQFIFQYYREEENGRGNFPPRFSGLQFPNYSSELNVNALELDDSALYLCASSLVRGVNTGELFFGEGSRLTVL.

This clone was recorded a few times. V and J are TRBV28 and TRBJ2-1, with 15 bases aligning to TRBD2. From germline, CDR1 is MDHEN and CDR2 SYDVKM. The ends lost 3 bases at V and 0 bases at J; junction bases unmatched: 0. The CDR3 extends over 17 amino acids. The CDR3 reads CASSLGLAGGSYNEQFF. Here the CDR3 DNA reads TGTGCCAGCAGTTTGGGACTAGCGGGGGGCTCCTACAATGAGCAGTTCTTC.

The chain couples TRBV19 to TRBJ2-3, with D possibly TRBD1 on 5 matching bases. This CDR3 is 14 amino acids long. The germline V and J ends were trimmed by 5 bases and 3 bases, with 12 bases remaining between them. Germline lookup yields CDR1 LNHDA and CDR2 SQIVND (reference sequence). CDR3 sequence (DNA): TGTGCCAGTAGTCTTGGGGCAGGGACAGATACGCAGTATTTT. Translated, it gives CASSLGAGTDTQYF.

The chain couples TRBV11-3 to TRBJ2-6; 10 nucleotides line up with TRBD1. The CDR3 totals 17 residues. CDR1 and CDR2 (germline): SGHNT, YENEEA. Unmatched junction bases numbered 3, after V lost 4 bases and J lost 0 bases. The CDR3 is CASSSWTGGSGANVLTF. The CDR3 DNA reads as TGTGCCAGCAGCTCCTGGACAGGGGGCTCTGGGGCCAACGTCCTGACTTTC.

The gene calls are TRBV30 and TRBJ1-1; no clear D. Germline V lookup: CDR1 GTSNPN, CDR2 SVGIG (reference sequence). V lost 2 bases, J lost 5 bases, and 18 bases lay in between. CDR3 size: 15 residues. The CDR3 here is CAWSPRPGSNTEAFF. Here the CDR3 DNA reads TGTGCCTGGAGTCCCCGGCCCGGGTCGAATACTGAAGCTTTCTTT.

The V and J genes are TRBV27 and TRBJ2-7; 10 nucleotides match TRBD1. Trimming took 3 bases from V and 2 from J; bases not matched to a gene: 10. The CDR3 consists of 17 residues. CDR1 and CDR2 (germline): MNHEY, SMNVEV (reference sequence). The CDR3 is CASSFGTGASWTYEQYF. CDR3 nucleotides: TGTGCCAGCAGTTTTGGGACAGGGGCCTCTTGGACCTACGAGCAGTACTTC.

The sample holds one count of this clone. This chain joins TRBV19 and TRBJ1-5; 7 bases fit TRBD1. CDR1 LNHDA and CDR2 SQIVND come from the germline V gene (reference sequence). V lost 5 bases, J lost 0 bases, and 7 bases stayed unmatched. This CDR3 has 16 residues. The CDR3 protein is CASSPRTGHSNQPQHF. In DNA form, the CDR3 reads TGTGCCAGTAGTCCCCGGACAGGACATAGCAATCAGCCCCAGCATTTT.

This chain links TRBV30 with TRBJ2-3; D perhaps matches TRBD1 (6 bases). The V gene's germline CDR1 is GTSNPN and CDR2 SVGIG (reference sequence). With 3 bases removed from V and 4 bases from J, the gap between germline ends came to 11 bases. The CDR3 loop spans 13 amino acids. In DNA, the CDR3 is TGTGCCTGGAGACCCAGGGGTCCAGATACGCAGTATTTT. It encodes CAWRPRGPDTQYF.

In nucleotides, the CDR3 is TGTGCCAGCAGCTTGTCGTCAGTTGGGGCGGAGACCCAGTACTTC. This translates into CASSLSSVGAETQYF. The chain combines TRBV7-2 with TRBJ2-5; tentative D call: TRBD1 (5 bases). Germline V lookup: CDR1 SGHTA, CDR2 FQGNSA. The CDR3 is 15 residues long. The germline V and J ends were trimmed by 3 bases and 5 bases, with 16 bases remaining between them.

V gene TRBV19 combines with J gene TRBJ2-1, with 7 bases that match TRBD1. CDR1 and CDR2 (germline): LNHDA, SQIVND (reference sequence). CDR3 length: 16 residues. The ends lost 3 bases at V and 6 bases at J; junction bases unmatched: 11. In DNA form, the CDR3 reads TGTGCCAGTAGTATCTTGGGACAGAAGGGAGTCAATGAGCAGTTCTTC. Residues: CASSILGQKGVNEQFF.

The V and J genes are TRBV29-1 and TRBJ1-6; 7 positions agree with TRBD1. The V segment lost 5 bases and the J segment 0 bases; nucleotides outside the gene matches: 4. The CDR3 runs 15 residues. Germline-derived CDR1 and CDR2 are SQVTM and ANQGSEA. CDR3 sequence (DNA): TGCAGCGTTCGGACAGGAACCTCCTATAATTCACCCCTCCACTTT. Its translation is CSVRTGTSYNSPLHF.

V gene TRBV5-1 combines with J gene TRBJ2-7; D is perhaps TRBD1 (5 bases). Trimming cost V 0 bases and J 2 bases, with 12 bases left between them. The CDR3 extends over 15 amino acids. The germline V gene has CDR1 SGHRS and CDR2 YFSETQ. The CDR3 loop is CASSLAPGNPYEQYF. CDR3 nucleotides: TGCGCCAGCAGCTTGGCCCCAGGGAATCCCTACGAGCAGTACTTC. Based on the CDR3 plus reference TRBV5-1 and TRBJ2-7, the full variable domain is KAGVTQTPRYLIKTRGQQVTLSCSPISGHRSVSWYQQTPGQGLQFLFEYFSETQRNKGNFPGRFSGRQFSNSRSEMNVSTLELGDSALYLCASSLAPGNPYEQYFGPGTRLTVT.

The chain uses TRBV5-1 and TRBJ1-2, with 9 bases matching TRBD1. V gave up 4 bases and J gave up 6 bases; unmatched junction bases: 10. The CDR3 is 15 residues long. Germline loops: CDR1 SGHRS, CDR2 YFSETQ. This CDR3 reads CASSPWTGEEDGYTF. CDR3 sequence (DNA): TGCGCCAGCAGCCCATGGACAGGGGAGGAGGATGGCTACACCTTC.

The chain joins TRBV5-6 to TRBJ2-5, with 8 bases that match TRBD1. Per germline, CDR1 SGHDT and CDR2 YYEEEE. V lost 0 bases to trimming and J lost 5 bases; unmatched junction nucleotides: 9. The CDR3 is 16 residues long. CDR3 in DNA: TGTGCCAGCAGCTTGGCACCGACAGGGGACGCGGAGACCCAGTACTTC. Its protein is CASSLAPTGDAETQYF.

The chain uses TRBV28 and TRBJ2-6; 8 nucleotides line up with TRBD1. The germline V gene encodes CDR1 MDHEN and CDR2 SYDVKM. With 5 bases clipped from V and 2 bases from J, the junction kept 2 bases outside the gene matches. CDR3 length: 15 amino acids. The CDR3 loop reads CASSPGGAGANVLTF. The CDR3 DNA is TGTGCCAGCAGTCCAGGGGGCGCTGGGGCCAACGTCCTGACTTTC.

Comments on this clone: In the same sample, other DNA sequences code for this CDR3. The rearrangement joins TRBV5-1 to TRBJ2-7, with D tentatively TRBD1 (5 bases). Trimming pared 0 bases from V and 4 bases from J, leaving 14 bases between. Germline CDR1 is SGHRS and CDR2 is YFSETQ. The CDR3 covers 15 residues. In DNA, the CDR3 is TGCGCCAGCAGCTTGGCCGGTGGCAGGGATTACGAGCAGTACTTC. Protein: CASSLAGGRDYEQYF.

The CDR3 loop reads CASNRQGEPQETQYF. The CDR3 nucleotides are TGCGCCAGCAACCGACAGGGGGAGCCCCAAGAGACCCAGTACTTC. This chain links TRBV5-1 with TRBJ2-5; 9 nucleotides match TRBD1. V lost 6 bases and J lost 1; bases outside the gene matches: 7. Germline V gene sequence: CDR1 SGHRS, CDR2 YFSETQ. The CDR3 sequence is 15 residues long.

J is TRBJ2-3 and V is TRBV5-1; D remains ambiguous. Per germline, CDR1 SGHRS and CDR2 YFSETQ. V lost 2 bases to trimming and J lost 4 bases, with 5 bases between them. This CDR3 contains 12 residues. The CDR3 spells CASSFLPDTQYF. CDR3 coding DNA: TGCGCCAGCAGCTTCCTCCCAGATACGCAGTATTTT. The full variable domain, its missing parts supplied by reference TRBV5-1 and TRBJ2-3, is KAGVTQTPRYLIKTRGQQVTLSCSPISGHRSVSWYQQTPGQGLQFLFEYFSETQRNKGNFPGRFSGRQFSNSRSEMNVSTLELGDSALYLCASSFLPDTQYFGPGTRLTVL.